This entry concerns a single T cell receptor (beta chain). Its specificity is unknown. The CDR3 is 17 residues long. Germline V gene data show CDR1 as MDHEN and CDR2 as SYDVKM. The V gene end was trimmed by 6 bases and the J gene end by 1 base; junction bases not matched to a gene: 14. 13 Jbeta primers and 60 Vbeta primers were used for the PCR. The method was immunoSEQ multiplex PCR; TCRdb's version includes in-frame clones alone and lacks a portion of them. The table has around 170,000 clones, around 73% seen once; the top ten hold 1.4% to 1.5%. This record belongs to a study of cytomegalovirus exposure and HLA in healthy donors. Notes on the study in general: In a later analysis, V- and J-gene trimming of beta chains associated with a DCLRE1C missense variant, replicated independently.

The sequenced material came from PBMCs. The TCR sequence derives from a male donor in good health and CMV-seronegative. V usage is TRBV28 and J usage is TRBJ2-7; 8 bases agree with TRBD1. CDR3 region: CASRPHGGRTGSYEQYF. CDR3 sequence (DNA): TGTGCCAGCAGACCCCATGGGGGCCGGACAGGGTCCTACGAGCAGTACTTC.